Below are 3 T cell receptor gamma chains sequenced from a single sample in a study of Vδ1+ human thymocytes. RNA was extracted from the cells and then reverse transcribed. Pooled V-gene forward primers with one constant-region reverse primer generated the CDR3 amplicons by multiplex PCR. TCRdb reprocessed the multiplex PCR reads through CATT. The sample shows about 36,000 gamma-chain clones, 20% to 25% of them seen only once. Overall study results and limits: Thymic TRG and TRD repertoires appeared highly polyclonal, with Gaussian CDR3 length distributions.

No antigen has been identified for these receptors. What was sequenced was Vdelta1+ gamma-delta thymocytes from the thymus. This sample's subset: FACS-sorted CD3+ TCRalphabeta- TCRVdelta1+ TCRVdelta2- thymocytes. The receptors were sampled from a girl under three years old who had congenital heart surgery.

As to this clone: Other DNA sequences in this specimen translate into the identical CDR3. The chain employs TRGV2 and TRGJP2. The CDR3 sequence is 14 residues long. V was pared by 0 bases and J by 8 bases, with 6 bases of the junction left unmatched. Per the germline V gene, CDR1 is EGSNGY and CDR2 is YDSYNSKV. The CDR3 protein is CATWDGRKDWIKTF. CDR3 nucleotides: TGTGCCACCTGGGACGGGCGGAAGGATTGGATCAAGACGTTT.

This clone has just one count. The V call is TRGV4, the J call TRGJ1 or TRGJ2. The V segment lost 0 bases and the J segment 4 bases; nucleotides outside the gene matches: 9. Germline values: CDR1 EGSTGY, CDR2 YDSYTSSV. The CDR3 extends over 15 amino acids. Here the CDR3 DNA reads TGTGCCACCTGGGATGGGCTCCCGGGGTATTATAAGAAACTCTTT. Protein: CATWDGLPGYYKKLF.

V and J are TRGV2 and TRGJP2. With 4 bases clipped from V and 3 bases from J, the junction kept 5 bases outside the gene matches. The CDR3 runs 14 residues. Per the germline V gene, CDR1 is EGSNGY and CDR2 is YDSYNSKV. The CDR3 protein is CATWEGCSDWIKTF. CDR3 DNA: TGTGCCACCTGGGAAGGGTGTAGTGATTGGATCAAGACGTTT.